This TCR beta chain appears in the sequencing data of a study of shared clonotypes between healthy human individuals. For the study at large: Three plates each covered CD4 naive and memory; CD8 naive two, CD8 memory one.

The CDR3 has 17 residues. The V and J ends lost 0 bases and 0 bases respectively, with 13 bases between them. The germline V gene has CDR1 SGDLS and CDR2 YYNGEE. The table came from immunoSEQ multiplex PCR; TCRdb's copy has only in-frame clones and leaves some out. The sample records a few million clones, just under 95% being singletons. The naive CD8 subset, CD45RO-negative cells positively selected for CCR7, excluded terminally differentiated effector memory CD45RA+ cells. Points from the study as a whole: Clonotypes shared by all four donors outscored non-shared clonotypes in generation probability.

In regard to this clone: What it binds is not known. Other DNA variants within this sample encode the same CDR3.

The V and J genes are TRBV9 and TRBJ2-1; D is uncertain. Sequenced material: naive CD8+ T cells from PBMCs. This sequence originates from a man younger than 35 in good health. Some clones in this sample may be carry-over from other donors' samples. CDR3 nucleotide sequence: TGTGCCAGCAGCGTAGGGGGTGCGCAAAGCTCCTACAATGAGCAGTTCTTC. Its protein is CASSVGGAQSSYNEQFF.